Only a few counts were recorded for the clone carrying this T cell receptor beta chain. What it recognizes is unknown. Everyone who donated was a healthy bone marrow donor. It was with 60 Vbeta and 13 Jbeta primers that the PCR ran. TCRdb's table, derived via immunoSEQ multiplex PCR, lists solely in-frame clones and lacks some. This table holds almost 200,000 clones, approximately 79% found once. CDR3 length: 15 amino acids. Germline V gene lookup returns CDR1 MNHNS and CDR2 SASEGT. The germline V and J ends were trimmed by 0 bases and 7 bases, with 13 bases remaining between them. The data stem from a study of cytomegalovirus exposure and HLA in healthy donors. Study-wide results and caveats: Sequences of the TCR beta chain were said to predict the HLA-A and HLA-B alleles of most subjects accurately.

Source material: PBMCs. V and J are TRBV6-1 and TRBJ2-1; maybe TRBD2 (6 bases). This TCR came from a woman aged 25 to 39 in good health and CMV-seropositive. The CDR3 sequence is CASSEAPGSGNEQFF. CDR3 nucleotides: TGTGCCAGCAGTGAAGCGCCCGGGAGTGGGAATGAGCAGTTCTTC.